This is a list of T cell receptor beta chains from one sample in a study of blood T cell repertoires in COVID-19. Assay: immunoSEQ multiplex PCR; the TCRdb copy retains only in-frame clones and omits some. The sample shows around 300,000 clones, 80% to 90% of them seen only once. The sequencing input was peripheral blood. The receptors shown here come from an older woman with acute or convalescent COVID-19. Both conserved end residues are part of each CDR3. A D gene is named only where the DNA matches it firmly. Rows may omit the clone size; those that give it use once, few, many or a size class.

D gene: TRBD1; V gene: TRBV5-1; J gene: TRBJ1-2; clone size: NA; CDR3 protein: CASSWDRDGYTF; CDR3 DNA: TGCGCCAGCAGCTGGGACAGGGACGGCTACACCTTC
D gene: TRBD1; V gene: TRBV20-1; J gene: TRBJ2-7; clone size: NA; CDR3 protein: CSASSRGLDEQYF; CDR3 DNA: TGCAGTGCTAGTAGCAGGGGGCTGGACGAGCAGTACTTC
D gene: TRBD1; V gene: TRBV6-1; J gene: TRBJ2-3; clone size: NA; CDR3 protein: CASSGTSGTGGNTQYF; CDR3 DNA: TGTGCCAGCAGTGGGACCTCCGGGACAGGGGGGAATACGCAGTATTTT
D gene: TRBD1; V gene: TRBV6-5; J gene: TRBJ1-6; clone size: NA; CDR3 protein: CASNLNRGSSPLHF; CDR3 DNA: TGTGCCAGCAATCTCAACAGGGGATCTTCACCCCTCCACTTT
D gene: NA; V gene: TRBV12-3/TRBV12-4; J gene: TRBJ1-1; clone size: NA; CDR3 protein: CASSFERREAFF; CDR3 DNA: TGTGCCAGCAGTTTTGAGAGGAGAGAAGCTTTCTTT
D gene: NA; V gene: TRBV18; J gene: TRBJ2-1; clone size: NA; CDR3 protein: CASSPREYNEQFF; CDR3 DNA: TGTGCCAGCTCACCACGGGAGTACAATGAGCAGTTCTTC
D gene: NA; V gene: TRBV3-1/TRBV3-2; J gene: TRBJ1-2; clone size: NA; CDR3 protein: CASSPGSAANYGYTF; CDR3 DNA: TGTGCCAGCAGCCCGGGATCGGCAGCTAACTATGGCTACACCTTC
D gene: TRBD1; V gene: TRBV27; J gene: TRBJ1-6; clone size: few; CDR3 protein: CASSLDRVGPLHF; CDR3 DNA: TGTGCCAGCAGTCTCGACAGGGTGGGGCCCCTCCACTTT
D gene: NA; V gene: TRBV5-5; J gene: TRBJ2-7; clone size: NA; CDR3 protein: CASSLMTSIEQYF; CDR3 DNA: TGTGCCAGCAGCTTAATGACATCCATCGAGCAGTACTTC
D gene: NA; V gene: TRBV5-1; J gene: TRBJ1-1; clone size: once; CDR3 protein: CASRTGNTEAFF; CDR3 DNA: TGCGCCAGCCGGACGGGAAACACTGAAGCTTTCTTT
D gene: NA; V gene: TRBV3-1/TRBV3-2; J gene: TRBJ2-7; clone size: once; CDR3 protein: CASSQDKEQYF; CDR3 DNA: TGTGCCAGCAGCCAAGATAAAGAGCAGTACTTC
D gene: NA; V gene: TRBV30; J gene: TRBJ1-2; clone size: NA; CDR3 protein: CAWSVTGNYGYTF; CDR3 DNA: TGTGCCTGGAGTGTGACCGGGAACTATGGCTACACCTTC
D gene: TRBD1; V gene: TRBV18; J gene: TRBJ1-5; clone size: NA; CDR3 protein: CASSPSSTGVQPQHF; CDR3 DNA: TGTGCCAGCTCACCCTCTTCTACAGGGGTTCAGCCCCAGCATTTT
D gene: TRBD2; V gene: TRBV5-6; J gene: TRBJ2-1; clone size: NA; CDR3 protein: CASSWKAGRYNEQFF; CDR3 DNA: TGTGCCAGCAGCTGGAAAGCGGGGCGGTACAATGAGCAGTTCTTC
D gene: TRBD1; V gene: TRBV10-3; J gene: TRBJ1-1; clone size: once; CDR3 protein: CAISGQGDEAFF; CDR3 DNA: TGTGCCATCAGTGGACAGGGCGACGAAGCTTTCTTT
D gene: TRBD1; V gene: TRBV27; J gene: TRBJ1-1; clone size: NA; CDR3 protein: CASSLKARTGEAFF; CDR3 DNA: TGTGCCAGCAGTTTAAAGGCGCGGACAGGTGAAGCTTTCTTT
D gene: TRBD2; V gene: TRBV11-2; J gene: TRBJ2-7; clone size: NA; CDR3 protein: CASSSSPGSGGAYEQYF; CDR3 DNA: TGTGCCAGCAGCTCTAGCCCAGGGTCCGGGGGGGCCTACGAGCAGTACTTC
D gene: NA; V gene: TRBV15; J gene: TRBJ2-1; clone size: NA; CDR3 protein: CATSASGVLEQFF; CDR3 DNA: TGTGCCACCAGCGCCTCAGGGGTATTGGAGCAGTTCTTC
D gene: NA; V gene: TRBV2; J gene: TRBJ2-4; clone size: NA; CDR3 protein: CASSSEDIQYF; CDR3 DNA: TGTGCCAGCTCGTCAGAGGACATTCAGTACTTC
D gene: TRBD1; V gene: TRBV3-1/TRBV3-2; J gene: TRBJ1-5; clone size: few; CDR3 protein: CASSPGQGNQPQHF; CDR3 DNA: TGTGCCAGCAGCCCGGGACAGGGAAACCAGCCCCAGCATTTT
D gene: NA; V gene: TRBV27; J gene: TRBJ1-5; clone size: NA; CDR3 protein: CASSPDSNQPQHF; CDR3 DNA: TGTGCCAGCAGTCCGGACAGTAACCAGCCCCAGCATTTT
D gene: TRBD1; V gene: TRBV5-1; J gene: TRBJ2-1; clone size: NA; CDR3 protein: CASSLGLGTAYNEQFF; CDR3 DNA: TGCGCCAGCAGCTTGGGCCTCGGGACAGCTTACAATGAGCAGTTCTTC
D gene: NA; V gene: TRBV11-2; J gene: TRBJ1-1; clone size: few; CDR3 protein: CASSPEEAGRRKAFF; CDR3 DNA: TGTGCCAGCAGTCCCGAGGAGGCGGGTCGGAGGAAAGCTTTCTTT
D gene: NA; V gene: TRBV6-9; J gene: TRBJ2-7; clone size: NA; CDR3 protein: CASPPGISYEQYF; CDR3 DNA: TGTGCCAGCCCCCCCGGGATCTCCTACGAGCAGTACTTC
D gene: NA; V gene: TRBV2; J gene: TRBJ1-5; clone size: NA; CDR3 protein: CASRAAGTNQPQHF; CDR3 DNA: TGTGCCAGCCGCGCGGCAGGGACTAATCAGCCCCAGCATTTT
D gene: NA; V gene: TRBV28; J gene: TRBJ2-4; clone size: NA; CDR3 protein: CASSVMTATGGAEYF; CDR3 DNA: TGTGCCAGCAGCGTCATGACAGCAACAGGCGGTGCGGAGTACTTC
D gene: NA; V gene: TRBV19; J gene: TRBJ1-6; clone size: once; CDR3 protein: CASSIDPGVNSPLHF; CDR3 DNA: TGTGCCAGTAGTATAGATCCGGGTGTCAATTCACCCCTCCACTTT
D gene: TRBD1; V gene: TRBV29-1; J gene: TRBJ1-2; clone size: NA; CDR3 protein: CSVRGLDGYTF; CDR3 DNA: TGCAGCGTTAGGGGGCTAGATGGCTACACCTTC
D gene: TRBD1; V gene: TRBV5-4; J gene: TRBJ2-7; clone size: few; CDR3 protein: CASSPPGQSYEQYF; CDR3 DNA: TGTGCCAGCAGCCCGCCGGGACAGTCCTACGAGCAGTACTTC
D gene: NA; V gene: TRBV1; J gene: TRBJ2-3; clone size: NA; CDR3 protein: CTSSQGVAGGPSTDTQYF; CDR3 DNA: TGCACCAGCAGCCAAGGGGTAGCGGGGGGGCCTAGCACAGATACGCAGTATTTT
D gene: NA; V gene: TRBV19; J gene: TRBJ1-2; clone size: NA; CDR3 protein: CASLGGAYGYTF; CDR3 DNA: TGTGCCAGCCTCGGTGGAGCGTATGGCTACACCTTC
D gene: TRBD2; V gene: TRBV4-1; J gene: TRBJ2-5; clone size: NA; CDR3 protein: CASSQVGRAGKETQYF; CDR3 DNA: TGCGCCAGCAGCCAAGTAGGGAGGGCAGGGAAAGAGACCCAGTACTTC
D gene: NA; V gene: TRBV2; J gene: TRBJ1-2; clone size: NA; CDR3 protein: CASSEVFWMEGANYGYTF; CDR3 DNA: TGTGCCAGCAGTGAAGTCTTCTGGATGGAGGGCGCTAACTATGGCTACACCTTC
D gene: NA; V gene: TRBV2; J gene: TRBJ1-3; clone size: NA; CDR3 protein: CASIRQREDTIYF; CDR3 DNA: TGTGCCAGCATTCGACAGAGGGAGGACACCATATATTTT
D gene: TRBD1; V gene: TRBV2; J gene: TRBJ1-6; clone size: few; CDR3 protein: CASRDRVSSYNSPLHF; CDR3 DNA: TGTGCCAGTAGGGACAGGGTCAGCTCCTATAATTCACCCCTCCACTTT
D gene: NA; V gene: TRBV7-6; J gene: TRBJ1-3; clone size: NA; CDR3 protein: CASSLGRLASGNTIYF; CDR3 DNA: TGTGCCAGCAGCTTAGGCCGGCTAGCCTCTGGAAACACCATATATTTT
D gene: TRBD2; V gene: TRBV29-1; J gene: TRBJ2-1; clone size: NA; CDR3 protein: CSVGGGAARSYNEQFF; CDR3 DNA: TGCAGCGTTGGCGGGGGGGCAGCTAGATCCTACAATGAGCAGTTCTTC
D gene: TRBD1; V gene: TRBV19; J gene: TRBJ1-2; clone size: NA; CDR3 protein: CASSSSGTAYGYTF; CDR3 DNA: TGTGCCAGTAGTTCCTCCGGGACAGCTTATGGCTACACCTTC
D gene: NA; V gene: TRBV5-1; J gene: TRBJ1-4; clone size: NA; CDR3 protein: CASSTKQSPNEKLFF; CDR3 DNA: TGCGCCAGCAGCACCAAACAGTCGCCTAATGAAAAACTGTTTTTT
D gene: NA; V gene: TRBV29-1; J gene: TRBJ1-1; clone size: NA; CDR3 protein: CSVVAALGRGGTEAFF; CDR3 DNA: TGCAGCGTTGTTGCCGCCCTGGGGAGGGGTGGGACTGAAGCTTTCTTT
D gene: TRBD1; V gene: TRBV9; J gene: TRBJ2-2; clone size: NA; CDR3 protein: CASSVVEGTGGEVGELFF; CDR3 DNA: TGTGCCAGCAGCGTAGTGGAAGGGACAGGGGGCGAGGTCGGGGAGCTGTTTTTT
D gene: NA; V gene: TRBV2; J gene: TRBJ1-5; clone size: NA; CDR3 protein: CASRGPVPNQPQHF; CDR3 DNA: TGTGCCAGCAGGGGGCCGGTGCCCAATCAGCCCCAGCATTTT
D gene: NA; V gene: TRBV5-4; J gene: TRBJ1-1; clone size: NA; CDR3 protein: CASSLALGKTEAFF; CDR3 DNA: TGTGCCAGCAGCTTGGCCCTCGGGAAGACTGAAGCTTTCTTT
D gene: NA; V gene: TRBV6-2/TRBV6-3; J gene: TRBJ2-5; clone size: NA; CDR3 protein: CASSTRGETQYF; CDR3 DNA: TGTGCCAGCAGTACAAGGGGAGAGACCCAGTACTTC
D gene: TRBD1; V gene: TRBV4-1; J gene: TRBJ2-7; clone size: NA; CDR3 protein: CASSQGDRFYEQYF; CDR3 DNA: TGCGCCAGCAGCCAGGGGGACAGATTCTACGAGCAGTACTTC
D gene: TRBD1; V gene: TRBV3-1/TRBV3-2; J gene: TRBJ1-1; clone size: NA; CDR3 protein: CASSPRTGTEAFF; CDR3 DNA: TGTGCCAGCAGCCCCCGGACAGGGACTGAAGCTTTCTTT
D gene: TRBD1; V gene: TRBV2; J gene: TRBJ2-2; clone size: NA; CDR3 protein: CASSLSDRGTGELFF; CDR3 DNA: TGTGCCAGCAGTCTCTCGGACAGGGGAACCGGGGAGCTGTTTTTT
D gene: NA; V gene: TRBV7-9; J gene: TRBJ1-6; clone size: NA; CDR3 protein: CASSSAGGGNSPLHF; CDR3 DNA: TGTGCCAGCAGCTCCGCGGGAGGGGGTAATTCACCCCTCCACTTT
D gene: NA; V gene: TRBV20-1; J gene: TRBJ2-6; clone size: NA; CDR3 protein: CSASQASGANVLTF; CDR3 DNA: TGCAGTGCTAGTCAGGCCTCTGGGGCCAACGTCCTGACTTTC
D gene: TRBD1; V gene: TRBV30; J gene: TRBJ1-4; clone size: NA; CDR3 protein: CAWSDIRGQNGEKLFF; CDR3 DNA: TGTGCCTGGAGTGACATCAGGGGGCAGAACGGTGAAAAACTGTTTTTT
D gene: NA; V gene: TRBV6-5; J gene: TRBJ2-1; clone size: NA; CDR3 protein: CASRRYDDEQFF; CDR3 DNA: TGTGCCAGCAGGCGTTACGATGATGAGCAGTTCTTC
D gene: TRBD1; V gene: TRBV15; J gene: TRBJ1-4; clone size: NA; CDR3 protein: CATSRGLDRAGHEKLFF; CDR3 DNA: TGTGCCACCAGCAGGGGTCTCGACAGGGCGGGCCATGAAAAACTGTTTTTT
D gene: NA; V gene: TRBV18; J gene: TRBJ1-2; clone size: once; CDR3 protein: CASSHGGEEGYTF; CDR3 DNA: TGTGCCAGCTCACACGGAGGGGAAGAGGGCTACACCTTC
D gene: TRBD1; V gene: TRBV4-1; J gene: TRBJ1-2; clone size: NA; CDR3 protein: CASSPRDRGPLHGYTF; CDR3 DNA: TGCGCCAGCAGCCCCCGGGACAGGGGGCCCTTGCATGGCTACACCTTC
D gene: NA; V gene: TRBV5-8; J gene: TRBJ1-4; clone size: few; CDR3 protein: CASSLVSNEKLFF; CDR3 DNA: TGTGCCAGCAGCTTGGTATCTAATGAAAAACTGTTTTTT
D gene: NA; V gene: TRBV19; J gene: TRBJ1-1; clone size: once; CDR3 protein: CASSKQGLGTEAFF; CDR3 DNA: TGTGCCAGTAGCAAACAGGGTTTGGGGACTGAAGCTTTCTTT
D gene: TRBD1; V gene: TRBV2; J gene: TRBJ2-7; clone size: once; CDR3 protein: CASSRDRVMYEQYF; CDR3 DNA: TGTGCCAGCAGTCGGGACAGGGTCATGTACGAGCAGTACTTC
D gene: TRBD1; V gene: TRBV4-1; J gene: TRBJ1-6; clone size: once; CDR3 protein: CASSPYTGTGADSPLHF; CDR3 DNA: TGCGCCAGCAGCCCGTACACCGGGACAGGGGCTGATTCACCCCTCCACTTT